This T cell receptor beta chain was captured by sequencing in a study of CD8 T cells in ankylosing spondylitis. Construction of TCR beta libraries was performed using quantitative 5'-RACE with molecular barcodes. TCRdb passed the 5' RACE reads through MiXCR, listing each CDR3 protein once. This table holds about 500,000 distinct CDR3 sequences, approximately 11% found once. The study, taken as a whole, reports: A motif in TCR beta, a set of several highly homologous variants, appeared characteristic of ankylosing spondylitis blood. Reportedly, significant enrichment of disease-linked clones occurred in matched ankylosing spondylitis synovial fluid.

This CDR3 region has 15 residues. The V segment lost 6 bases and the J segment 3 bases; nucleotides outside the gene matches: 5. Per the germline V gene, CDR1 is SNHLY and CDR2 is FYNNEI. On this clonotype: What it binds is not known.

Specimen: blood, either unsorted or a sorted T cell fraction (not recorded which). The chain combines TRBV2 with TRBJ2-2; TRBD2 aligns across 9 bases. The receptor's source is a male donor with ankylosing spondylitis. Written as DNA, the CDR3 is TGTGCCAGCAGCGTTAGCGGGAGTGACACCGGGGAGCTGTTTTTT. Its translation is CASSVSGSDTGELFF.